These T cell receptor beta chains were read from a single sample in a study of blood T cell repertoires in COVID-19. Here immunoSEQ multiplex PCR was the method, and the copy in TCRdb shows in-frame clones only, minus some. Among about 58,000 clones, almost 90% were seen once, and the ten largest hold approximately 13%. The specimen sequenced was peripheral blood. The receptors derive from a man between 60 and 75 years old with active COVID-19. The CDR3 runs from the conserved cysteine through the conserved F or W. D genes are given only for firm matches. Rows may omit the clone size; those that give it use once, few, many or a size class.

d_gene,v_gene,j_gene,abundance,CDR3nt,CDR3aa
TRBD1,TRBV7-9,TRBJ2-3,NA,TGTGCCAGCAGCCCGGGGACAGGGGCTAGCACAGATACGCAGTATTTT,CASSPGTGASTDTQYF
NA,TRBV20-1,TRBJ1-1,NA,TGCAGTGCTAGTCGACAGGAAATGAACACTGAAGCTTTCTTT,CSASRQEMNTEAFF
NA,TRBV19,TRBJ1-1,once,TGTGCCAGTAGTAGTCAGTCGAACACTGAAGCTTTCTTT,CASSSQSNTEAFF
NA,TRBV30,TRBJ1-2,NA,TGTGCCCTCTCCCGGGGGGCGCGAGGCTACACCTTC,CALSRGARGYTF
NA,TRBV9,TRBJ1-1,NA,TGTGCCAGCAGCGTAGCCACACCGAACACTGAAGCTTTCTTT,CASSVATPNTEAFF
TRBD2,TRBV9,TRBJ2-3,NA,TGTGCCAGCAGCGTATCTAGCGGGACCACAGATACGCAGTATTTT,CASSVSSGTTDTQYF
NA,TRBV19,TRBJ1-1,NA,TGTGCCAGTAGTATTAAGACAGGAATGGAATCCTTT,CASSIKTGMESF
NA,TRBV5-6,TRBJ1-2,NA,TGTGCCAGCAGCGACTCAGAGTACTACTATGGCTACACCTTC,CASSDSEYYYGYTF
TRBD1,TRBV15,TRBJ2-1,NA,TGTGCCACCAGCAGAACAGGGGTCCAGAGCTCCTACAATGAGCAGTTCTTC,CATSRTGVQSSYNEQFF
NA,TRBV6-1,TRBJ1-4,NA,TGTGCCAGCAGTGAGCTCTACAGGGATCGTGGTGAAAAACTGTTTTTT,CASSELYRDRGEKLFF
NA,TRBV7-6,TRBJ2-2,NA,TGTGCCAGCAGCTTAGAGGGGCTAGTAGGCACCGGGGAGCTGTTTTTT,CASSLEGLVGTGELFF
TRBD1,TRBV7-9,TRBJ2-2,once,TGTGCCAGCAGCTTAGTAGGGACAGGGAACACCGGGGAGCTGTTTTTT,CASSLVGTGNTGELFF
NA,TRBV7-3,TRBJ2-1,NA,TGTGCCAGCAGCTTACCGAGAAAAAATGAGCAGTTCTTC,CASSLPRKNEQFF
NA,TRBV27,TRBJ1-4,NA,TGTGCCAGCAGTAGACACAGAGCAACTAATGAAAAACTGTTTTTT,CASSRHRATNEKLFF
NA,TRBV9,TRBJ1-2,NA,TGTGCCAGCAGCCCGGGGACGGGGAGGAACTATGGCTACACCTTC,CASSPGTGRNYGYTF
TRBD1,TRBV27,TRBJ2-7,NA,TGTGCCAGCAGTACCGACAGGGGCTACGAGCAGTACTTC,CASSTDRGYEQYF